In this sample, the clone carrying this T cell receptor (beta chain) turned up a few times. The sample comes from a study of shared clonotypes between healthy human individuals. The CDR3 runs to 14 residues. Germline V gene data show CDR1 as SNHLY and CDR2 as FYNNEI. The ends were cut back, 1 base at V and 7 bases at J, with 11 bases in the middle. Repertoires were generated with immunoSEQ multiplex PCR, while TCRdb's copy carries only in-frame clones and drops some. Here the sample spans approximately 640,000 clones, 72% being singletons. The chain recombines TRBV2 with TRBJ1-5, with unresolved D. The specimen was memory CD4+ T cells sorted from blood. Noted subset: CD45RA-negative fraction. The sequence was obtained from a woman under 40 in good health. The CDR3 loop is CASSEGTKMQPQHF. CDR3 sequence (DNA): TGTGCCAGCAGTGAAGGGACGAAGATGCAGCCCCAGCATTTT.